The subject of this entry is one T cell receptor beta chain. Its antigen specificity is not known. Within one base of it there is no much larger clone, and no base qualities were kept. The sample holds other DNA sequences that translate to the same CDR3. TCR CDR3 regions were amplified from genomic DNA by multiplex PCR using the deep immunoSEQ assay. Genomic DNA extracted from each cell subset was distributed evenly over all wells of several immunoSEQ 96-well plates, and each plate served as one replicate. For sorted subsets, around 200 ng genomic DNA, equal to 25,000 to 35,000 T cell genomes, was loaded into each replicate PCR. Purified libraries were quantified with a Qubit 3.0 fluorometer, sized on a Bioanalyzer 2100, and re-quantified with the KAPA Library Quantification kit. A separate single-read 150-cycle Illumina NextSeq 550 flow cell was used to sequence each immunoSEQ 96-well plate. As for the authors' bioinformatics: Because the immunoSEQ output held only junctional sequences and lacked quality scores, the filtering could not match the filtering applied to full-length reads. Sequences were annotated with PyIR, a Python wrapper for IgBLAST v1.9, and V/J genes and CDR3 were assigned using IMGT germline references. Any read was removed if the V/J assignment was weak (E-value above 1e-6), the CDR3 was missing, or the read contained stop codons, out-of-frame junctions, or ambiguous translated residues. V3J clonotypes were defined as sequences sharing the same inferred V gene, J gene, and CDR3 amino acid sequence. The percentage overlap between two repertoires was calculated by dividing the number of shared unique clonotypes by the size of the smaller repertoire. Repertoire richness was assessed with RTK rarefaction, the Chao1 estimator, and Recon v2.1 estimates of unobserved clonotypes. OLGA was used to compute generation probabilities for all TCRbeta clonotypes that the gDNA method yielded from a handful of donors. Entries here come from immuneACCESS through TCRdb and include only in-frame sequences with V and J called. Some clones fail to appear in such tables; in the studies checked, an unresolved V gene covers under half of the shortfall, and the cause of the remainder is unknown. The V and J calls and clone size come from that table; D and trimming were worked out from the DNA. Recorded for this sample are approximately 1.5 million clones; 95% to 99% of them occurred a single time. The ten largest clones take up around 0.45% of the sample.

The sample is drawn from a study of shared clonotypes between healthy human individuals (dated by TCRdb to 2020 to 2022). Context from the whole study: A couple of women and a few men aged 18 to 49 years were included in the cohort. For each donor, CD4 naive and CD4 memory were each given three plates, CD8 naive was given two plates, and CD8 memory was given one plate. Each donor's leukapheresis produced roughly between roughly 0.85 and 10 billion PBMCs. To increase sequencing depth and limit assay-specific biases, different laboratories used diverse techniques to prepare libraries and sequence TCR repertoires. Blood TCR repertoires of four to six healthy adults were deeply sequenced to estimate repertoire size and the extent of clonotype sharing between individuals. Overall results and qualifications from the work: Compared with non-shared clonotypes, the clonotypes found in all four sorted-subset donors had higher generation probabilities. When a handful of donors were compared, the shared fraction of clonotypes was roughly 5% for naive CD4, 3.5% to 4% for naive CD8, 2% to 2.5% for memory CD4, and about 0.36% for memory CD8. Because the study included a small number of donors, the genetic and exposure-history diversity represented was limited. Even with the large sequencing depth, rarefaction of the sorted-subset datasets indicated that sequencing was incomplete. Only blood was sampled, and tissue TCR repertoires likely differ from those in blood. Naive subsets generally had larger estimated clonotype richness than memory subsets. Pairwise subsampling indicated that sequencing depth was expected to affect the degree of clonotype sharing among donors.

The donors were healthy, HIV-negative adults who had no recently reported acute infections or vaccinations. Every donor was a Caucasian adult residing in Nashville, Tennessee, USA. CD4+ T cells were enriched through magnetic negative selection, after which naive cells were positively selected on CD45RA and the remaining negative fraction served as the memory subset. Blood was collected by leukapheresis, and PBMCs were isolated by Ficoll-Histopaque density gradient centrifugation and then cryopreserved in liquid nitrogen vapor phase. Analytical flow cytometry was used to check the purity and quantity of each magnetically sorted T cell population. Each sorted fraction had its genomic DNA isolated and then quantified by UV absorbance on a Nanodrop 2000c. Input material: naive CD4+ T cells sorted from blood. The cell subset or site label of this sample denotes: CD45RA+ positively selected. The TCR originated in a man younger than 40 in good health.

The nucleotide sequence is TGTGCCAGCAGCTTAACGGGGGCGAACACCGGGGAGCTGTTTTTT. It is translated as CASSLTGANTGELFF. The chain couples TRBV7-3 to TRBJ2-2; the D region is possibly TRBD1 or TRBD2, each matching across 5 bases. The CDR3 goes from the cysteine to the phenylalanine over 15 residues. The retained sequence is limited to the CDR3, 45 bases, with the frame set at the first base. V loses 0 bases of germline sequence and J loses 0 bases, and the interval between the two ends is 5 bases. Reading the germline V gene gives CDR1 SGHTA and CDR2 FQGTGA. Joined to the reference TRBV7-3 and TRBJ2-2 proteins, this CDR3 gives the full variable domain: GAGVSQTPSNKVTEKGKYVELRCDPISGHTALYWYRQSLGQGPEFLIYFQGTGAADDSGLPNDRFFAVRPEGSVSTLKIQRTERGDSAVYLCASSLTGANTGELFFGEGSRLTVL.